The 18 T cell receptor beta chains presented below share a single source sample, sequenced in a study of cytomegalovirus exposure and HLA in healthy donors. The PCR contained 60 Vbeta and 13 Jbeta primers. The protocol was immunoSEQ multiplex PCR, while the TCRdb copy is restricted to in-frame clones and leaves out a portion. The sample has about 190,000 clones, around 86% seen once. The material sequenced was PBMCs. These receptors were obtained from a man younger than 45 in good health and CMV-seronegative.

V is TRBV18 and J is TRBJ1-3, with 7 bases fitting TRBD1. This CDR3 region has 17 residues. Germline CDR1 is KGHSH and CDR2 is LQKENI. The V gene end was trimmed by 2 bases and the J gene end by 0 bases; junction bases not matched to a gene: 7. CDR3 amino acids: CASSPNWGQSSGNTIYF. As DNA, the CDR3 is TGTGCCAGCTCACCAAATTGGGGACAGAGCTCTGGAAACACCATATATTTT.

The chain links TRBV4-1 to TRBJ2-7, with TRBD1 matching 7 bases. The V gene end was trimmed by 0 bases and the J gene end by 9 bases; junction bases not matched to a gene: 8. The CDR3 covers 14 residues. The germline V gene encodes CDR1 MGHRA and CDR2 YSYEKL. CDR3 loop: CASSQEGTGVGQYF. Written as DNA, the CDR3 is TGCGCCAGCAGCCAAGAGGGTACAGGGGTCGGGCAGTACTTC.

This clone was observed a single time. The chain is built from TRBV28 and TRBJ1-4; D perhaps matches TRBD1 (6 bases). Trimming removed 5 bases at V and 4 bases at J, with 14 bases between. The length of the CDR3 is 15 residues. Germline CDR1 MDHEN, CDR2 SYDVKM. CDR3 region: CASSPGQSFNEKLFF. The CDR3 DNA is TGTGCCAGCAGTCCTGGACAGTCATTTAATGAAAAACTGTTTTTT.

The sample holds one count of this clone. This chain uses TRBV27 with TRBJ2-1; 10 nucleotides align to TRBD2. CDR1 is MNHEY, CDR2 SMNVEV, per germline (reference sequence). With V trimmed by 5 bases and J by 9 bases, 7 bases remained unmatched. The CDR3 totals 14 residues. CDR3: CASSPSGSVPEQFF. CDR3 DNA sequence: TGTGCCAGCAGTCCTAGCGGGAGCGTCCCTGAGCAGTTCTTC.

J is TRBJ2-3 and V is TRBV28; possibly TRBD2 for D (5 bases). Germline CDR1 reads MDHEN; CDR2 reads SYDVKM. The CDR3 runs to 13 residues. Trimming shortened V by 10 bases and J by 5 bases, and 16 bases separated the two germline ends. DNA for the CDR3: TGTGCCATCTTGGAGGCTAATATAGATACGCAGTATTTT. It specifies CAILEANIDTQYF.

This clone was seen more than once but under ten times. This sequence joins TRBV6-5 and TRBJ1-2; D is undetermined. Germline CDR1 and CDR2: MNHEY and SVGAGI. The CDR3 is 14 amino acids. Trimming pared 6 bases from V and 2 bases from J, leaving 13 bases between. CDR3 loop: CASRPGGRNYGYTF. The CDR3 DNA reads TGTGCCAGCAGACCTGGAGGGCGGAACTATGGCTACACCTTC.

J is TRBJ1-4 and V is TRBV4-3; 10 nucleotides agree with TRBD1. This CDR3 comprises 17 residues. Per germline, CDR1 LGHNA and CDR2 YSLEER. V was clipped by 3 bases and J by 0 bases; unmatched bases: 4. CDR3 DNA sequence: TGCGCCAGCAGCCATGGGACAGGGGCTGCAACTAATGAAAAACTGTTTTTT. Its translation: CASSHGTGAATNEKLFF.

The genes are TRBV5-7 and TRBJ1-2, with TRBD1 matching 10 bases. TRBV5-7 counts as an open reading frame of uncertain function. CDR3 length equals 16 residues. V trimming: 7 bases; J trimming: 2 bases; junction bases outside the gene matches: 11. CDR3 residues: CASWGDRGFSNYGYTF. The DNA of the CDR3 is TGTGCCAGCTGGGGGGACAGGGGATTTTCCAACTATGGCTACACCTTC.

Written as DNA, the CDR3 is TGTGCCAGTCTTCCTCCAGGGGCCCAGGGGGAGACCCAGTACTTC. This codes for CASLPPGAQGETQYF. J is TRBJ2-5 and V is TRBV6-1, with a tentative D call TRBD1 (6 bases). Germline values: CDR1 MNHNS, CDR2 SASEGT. V gave up 9 bases and J gave up 5 bases, with 22 bases separating them. The length of the CDR3 is 15 residues.

The chain is built from TRBV5-1 and TRBJ2-5; 9 bases match TRBD1. Trimming cost V 5 bases and J 2 bases; bases outside gene matches: 4. The length of the CDR3 is 14 residues. The germline CDR1 and CDR2 sequences are SGHRS and YFSETQ. The CDR3: CASRSDRGQETQYF. The CDR3, as DNA: TGCGCCAGCAGGTCAGACAGGGGGCAAGAGACCCAGTACTTC.

The V and J genes are TRBV4-3 and TRBJ1-2, with D tentatively TRBD1 (6 bases). Between the trimmed V and J ends, which lost 0 bases and 4 bases, there was a span of 18 bases. CDR3 length: 17 residues. CDR1 LGHNA and CDR2 YSLEER come from the germline V gene. Here the CDR3 DNA reads TGCGCCAGCAGCCAAGATACGGGACACCCGAGAAGCTATGGCTACACCTTC. Translated: CASSQDTGHPRSYGYTF.

This rearrangement joins TRBV4-1 to TRBJ2-1; TRBD1 matches at 7 bases. The CDR3 is 15 residues long. V was clipped by 5 bases and J by 0 bases; unmatched bases: 4. The germline V gene has CDR1 MGHRA and CDR2 YSYEKL. The CDR3 DNA sequence: TGCGCCAGCAGCGGCACAGGGGTCTCCTACAATGAGCAGTTCTTC. This gives the protein CASSGTGVSYNEQFF.

The V call is TRBV6-5, the J call TRBJ1-1; no firm D call. Trimming shortened V by 0 bases and J by 4 bases, and 9 bases separated the two germline ends. This CDR3 has 14 amino acids. Looked up from germline, CDR1 is MNHEY and CDR2 is SVGAGI. The CDR3 DNA follows: TGTGCCAGCAGTTACTCGACGGGGATCACTGAAGCTTTCTTT. This codes for CASSYSTGITEAFF.

The V and J genes are TRBV7-2 and TRBJ2-4; D gene unclear. Per the germline V gene, CDR1 is SGHTA and CDR2 is FQGNSA. The CDR3 length is 16 residues. Trimming pared 3 bases from V and 1 base from J, leaving 13 bases between. CDR3 sequence: CASSFLTSSAKNIQYF. The CDR3 region has the DNA TGTGCCAGCAGCTTCCTAACTTCCTCGGCCAAAAACATTCAGTACTTC. Full variable domain (remainder filled in from reference TRBV7-2 and TRBJ2-4): GAGVSQSPSNKVTEKGKDVELRCDPISGHTALYWYRQSLGQGLEFLIYFQGNSAPDKSGLPSDRFSAERTGGSVSTLTIQRTQQEDSAVYLCASSFLTSSAKNIQYFGAGTRLSVL.

In this sample, this clone turned up once. The V and J genes are TRBV27 and TRBJ1-5; 10 bases align to TRBD1. Germline CDR1 is MNHEY and CDR2 is SMNVEV (reference sequence). The CDR3 sequence is 17 residues long. J was trimmed by 3 bases and V by 5 bases; bases with no gene match: 10. The CDR3 loop reads CASSRLTGTGDNQPQHF. CDR3 nucleotides: TGTGCCAGCAGTCGATTAACCGGGACAGGGGACAATCAGCCCCAGCATTTT.

The chain has TRBV6-6 and TRBJ1-1; tentative D call: TRBD1 (5 bases). Germline V CDR1 and CDR2: MNHNY, SVGAGI (reference sequence). The CDR3 has 16 amino acids. Trimming stripped 2 bases from V and 2 bases from J, with 15 bases between. The CDR3 sequence is CASSYNTLDRNTEAFF. CDR3 coding DNA: TGTGCCAGCAGTTACAACACCCTAGACAGAAACACTGAAGCTTTCTTT.

The rearrangement uses TRBV28 and TRBJ2-7, with TRBD1 identical over 8 bases. Trimming removed 10 bases from V and 4 bases from J; junction bases left unmatched: 9. The CDR3 has 13 residues. Germline CDR1 MDHEN, CDR2 SYDVKM. Written as DNA, the CDR3 is TGTGCCATCCGGACAGGGAATAAATACGAGCAGTACTTC. Encoded protein: CAIRTGNKYEQYF. Filled out from reference TRBV28 and TRBJ2-7, the complete variable domain reads DVKVTQSSRYLVKRTGEKVFLECVQDMDHENMFWYRQDPGLGLRLIYFSYDVKMKEKGDIPEGYSVSREKKERFSLILESASTNQTSMYLCAIRTGNKYEQYFGPGTRLTVT.

The rearrangement joins TRBV11-2 to TRBJ2-7, with no clear D. The germline V and J ends were trimmed by 5 bases and 2 bases, with 4 bases remaining between them. Germline CDR1 and CDR2: SGHAT and FQNNGV. The CDR3 has 11 residues. CDR3 sequence (DNA): TGTGCCAGCAGCCTTGCCTACGAGCAGTACTTC. As protein: CASSLAYEQYF.